What follows are 10 T cell receptor beta chains derived from one specimen sequenced in a study of graft-versus-host responses after intestinal transplantation. The antigens these receptors bind are not known. Sequenced by immunoSEQ multiplex PCR; TCRdb stores in-frame clones only, minus some. The sample has around 100,000 clones, more than 85% seen once. The sample consisted of unstimulated CD4+ T cells sorted from spleen or lymph node cells, taken before transplant. Source of these receptors: a human donor who was the organ donor for an intestinal transplant.

The gene calls are TRBV19 and TRBJ2-1; 8 nucleotides agree with TRBD2. The CDR3 length is 14 residues. The V gene's germline CDR1 is LNHDA and CDR2 SQIVND (reference sequence). J gave up 14 bases and V 6 bases, and 15 bases lay outside the gene matches. DNA of the CDR3: TGTGCCAGTAGGATCGATGTAGCGGGGACTGGGGAGTTCTTC. Translating it yields CASRIDVAGTGEFF. Supplemented by reference TRBV19 and TRBJ2-1, the full variable domain reads DGGITQSPKYLFRKEGQNVTLSCEQNLNHDAMYWYRQDPGQGLRLIYYSQIVNDFQKGDIAEGYSVSREKKESFPLTVTSAQKNPTAFYLCASRIDVAGTGEFFGPGTRLTVL.

The V and J genes are TRBV5-6 and TRBJ1-6; D possibly corresponds to TRBD1 (6 bases). This CDR3 contains 18 residues. CDR1 SGHDT and CDR2 YYEEEE come from the germline V gene. Trimming took off 4 bases at V and 7 bases at J, with 24 bases between the two ends. The CDR3 here is CASSPRGGALSGNSPLHF. The DNA of the CDR3 is TGTGCCAGCAGCCCCCGGGGGGGGGCCTTGTCGGGAAATTCACCCCTCCACTTT.

This clone was detected a few times. The chain has TRBV5-1 and TRBJ2-7, with 11 bases matching TRBD2. After removal of 0 bases from V and 0 bases from J, the junction contained 5 bases not matched to a gene. The CDR3 runs 17 residues. The germline gives CDR1 SGHRS, CDR2 YFSETQ. CDR3 sequence: CASSLDSGGGSSYEQYF. As DNA, the CDR3 is TGCGCCAGCAGCTTGGATAGCGGGGGGGGGAGCTCCTACGAGCAGTACTTC.

V and J are TRBV28 and TRBJ2-3; D gene uncertain. Germline V CDR1 and CDR2: MDHEN, SYDVKM. The CDR3 is made up of 14 amino acids. This CDR3 is CATTLGRNTDTQYF. The CDR3 nucleotides are TGTGCGACGACTCTGGGAAGAAACACAGATACGCAGTATTTT.

The chain joins TRBV6-5 to TRBJ1-2; D not resolved. This CDR3 is built from 14 residues. Trimming removed 5 bases from V and 5 bases from J, with 15 bases in between. Germline values: CDR1 MNHEY, CDR2 SVGAGI. CDR3 amino acids: CASSESGFWYGYTF. CDR3 sequence (DNA): TGTGCCAGCAGTGAATCGGGTTTCTGGTATGGCTACACCTTC.

This chain connects TRBV30 to TRBJ2-1, with D possibly TRBD2 on 6 matching bases. Trimming stripped 1 base from V and 4 bases from J, with 23 bases between. The CDR3 spans 18 residues. CDR1 and CDR2 (germline): GTSNPN, SVGIG (reference sequence). CDR3 sequence reads: CAWSDPRRGRAGYNEQFF. CDR3 in DNA: TGTGCCTGGAGTGACCCCCGGAGGGGCAGGGCAGGATACAATGAGCAGTTCTTC.

The chain's CDR3 is CASSQVFRSKETQYF. The CDR3, as DNA: TGCGCCAGCAGCCAAGTATTCAGGTCGAAAGAGACCCAGTACTTC. This sequence joins TRBV4-1 and TRBJ2-5; D unresolved. The V gene lost 1 base and the J gene lost 3 bases, with 12 bases spanning the gap. CDR1 is MGHRA and CDR2 is YSYEKL in the germline V gene. The CDR3 is 15 residues long.

The rearrangement joins TRBV9 to TRBJ2-2; possible D gene TRBD2, 6 bases. CDR1 and CDR2 from the germline V gene are SGDLS and YYNGEE. This CDR3 contains 16 residues. V was cut by 0 bases and J by 2 bases, with 11 bases left in between. The CDR3 sequence: CASSVGGGINTGELFF. The CDR3 coding sequence is TGTGCCAGCAGCGTAGGAGGCGGGATAAACACCGGGGAGCTGTTTTTT.

The chain is built from TRBV11-2 and TRBJ1-2, with D perhaps TRBD1 (6 bases). Trimming took off 3 bases at V and 8 bases at J, with 19 bases between the two ends. From germline, CDR1 is SGHAT and CDR2 FQNNGV. The CDR3 is 15 residues long. CDR3 region: CASSLGTGLSRGYTF. In nucleotides, the CDR3 is TGTGCCAGCAGCTTGGGTACAGGGTTGAGTCGCGGCTACACCTTC.

The V call is TRBV28, the J call TRBJ1-5; 10 bases agree with TRBD1. J gave up 7 bases and V 2 bases, and 11 bases lay outside the gene matches. Germline-derived CDR1 and CDR2 are MDHEN and SYDVKM. This CDR3 region has 17 residues. CDR3 loop: CASSLTPGQGVRQPQHF. The CDR3 DNA is TGTGCCAGCAGTTTAACCCCTGGACAGGGGGTGCGGCAGCCCCAGCATTTT.